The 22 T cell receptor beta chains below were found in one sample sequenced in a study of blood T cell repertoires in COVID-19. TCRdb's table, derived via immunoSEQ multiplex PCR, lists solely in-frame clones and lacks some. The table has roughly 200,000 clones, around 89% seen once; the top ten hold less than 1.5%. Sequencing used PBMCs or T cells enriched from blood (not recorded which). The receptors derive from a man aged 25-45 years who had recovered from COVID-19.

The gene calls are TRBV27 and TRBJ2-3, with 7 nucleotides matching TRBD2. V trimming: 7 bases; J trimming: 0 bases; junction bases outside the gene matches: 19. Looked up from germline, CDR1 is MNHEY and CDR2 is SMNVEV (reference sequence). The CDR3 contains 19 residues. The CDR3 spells CASMSAAGEVYFSTDTQYF. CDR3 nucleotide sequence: TGTGCCAGCATGTCGGCGGCGGGAGAGGTATATTTTAGCACAGATACGCAGTATTTT.

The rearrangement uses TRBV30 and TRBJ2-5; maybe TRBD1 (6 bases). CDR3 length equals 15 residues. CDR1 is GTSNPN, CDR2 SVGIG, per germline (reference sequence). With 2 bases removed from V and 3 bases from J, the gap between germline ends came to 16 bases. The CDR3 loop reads CAWSLPGQVKETQYF. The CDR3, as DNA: TGTGCCTGGAGTCTCCCGGGACAAGTGAAAGAGACCCAGTACTTC.

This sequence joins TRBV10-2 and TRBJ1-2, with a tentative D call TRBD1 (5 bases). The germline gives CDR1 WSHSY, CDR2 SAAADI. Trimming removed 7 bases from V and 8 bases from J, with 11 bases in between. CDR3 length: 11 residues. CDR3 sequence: CASTGGKGYTF. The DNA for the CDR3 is TGCGCCAGCACCGGGGGGAAGGGCTACACCTTC.

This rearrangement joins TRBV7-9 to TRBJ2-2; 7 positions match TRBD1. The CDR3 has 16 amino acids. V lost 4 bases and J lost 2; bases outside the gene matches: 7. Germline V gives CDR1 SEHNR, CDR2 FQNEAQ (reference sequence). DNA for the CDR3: TGTGCCAGCAGCTCCCGGGACAGCGGAAACACCGGGGAGCTGTTTTTT. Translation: CASSSRDSGNTGELFF.

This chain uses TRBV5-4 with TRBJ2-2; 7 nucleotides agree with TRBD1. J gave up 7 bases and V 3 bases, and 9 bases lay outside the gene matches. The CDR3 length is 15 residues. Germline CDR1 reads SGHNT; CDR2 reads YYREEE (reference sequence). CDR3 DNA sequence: TGTGCCAGCAGCTCCGGACAGGTCCAAGGCGGGGAGCTGTTTTTT. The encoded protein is CASSSGQVQGGELFF. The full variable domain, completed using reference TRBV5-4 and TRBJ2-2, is ETGVTQSPTHLIKTRGQQVTLRCSSQSGHNTVSWYQQALGQGPQFIFQYYREEENGRGNFPPRFSGLQFPNYSSELNVNALELDDSALYLCASSSGQVQGGELFFGEGSRLTVL.

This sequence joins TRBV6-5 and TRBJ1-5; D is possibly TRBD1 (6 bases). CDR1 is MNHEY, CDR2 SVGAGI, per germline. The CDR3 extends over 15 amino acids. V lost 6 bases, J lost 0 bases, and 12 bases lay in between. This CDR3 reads CASSSDRNSNQPQHF. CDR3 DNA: TGTGCCAGCAGCTCCGACAGGAATAGCAATCAGCCCCAGCATTTT.

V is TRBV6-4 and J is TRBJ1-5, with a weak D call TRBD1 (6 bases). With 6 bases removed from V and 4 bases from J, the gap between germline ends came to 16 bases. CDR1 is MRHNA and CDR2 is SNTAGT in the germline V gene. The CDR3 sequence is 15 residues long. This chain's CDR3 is CASSTGQRINQPQHF. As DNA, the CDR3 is TGTGCCAGCAGCACGGGACAAAGGATTAATCAGCCCCAGCATTTT.

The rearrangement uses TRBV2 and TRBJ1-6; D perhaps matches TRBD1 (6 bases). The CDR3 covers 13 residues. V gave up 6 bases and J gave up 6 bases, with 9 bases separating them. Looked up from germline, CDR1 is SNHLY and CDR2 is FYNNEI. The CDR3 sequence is CASRLRGNSPLHF. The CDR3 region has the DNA TGTGCCAGCAGGCTCAGGGGTAATTCACCCCTCCACTTT.

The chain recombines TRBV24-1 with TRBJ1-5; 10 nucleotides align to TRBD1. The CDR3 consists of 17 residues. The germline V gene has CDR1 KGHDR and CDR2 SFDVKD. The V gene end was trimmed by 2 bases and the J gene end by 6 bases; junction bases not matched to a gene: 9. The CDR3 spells CATSDSGGTGAGQPQHF. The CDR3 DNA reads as TGTGCCACCAGTGATTCCGGCGGGACAGGGGCGGGTCAGCCCCAGCATTTT.

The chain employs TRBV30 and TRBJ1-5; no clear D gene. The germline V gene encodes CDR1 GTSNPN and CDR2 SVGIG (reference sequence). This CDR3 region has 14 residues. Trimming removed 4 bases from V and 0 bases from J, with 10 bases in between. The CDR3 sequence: CAWINRHSNQPQHF. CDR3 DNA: TGTGCCTGGATCAACAGACATAGCAATCAGCCCCAGCATTTT.

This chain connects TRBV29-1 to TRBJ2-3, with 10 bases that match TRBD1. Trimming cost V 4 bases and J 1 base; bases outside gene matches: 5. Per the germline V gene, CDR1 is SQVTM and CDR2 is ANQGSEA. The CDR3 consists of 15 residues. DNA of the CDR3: TGCAGCGTTGTGGGGGGGACAGGGGGCACAGATACGCAGTATTTT. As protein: CSVVGGTGGTDTQYF.

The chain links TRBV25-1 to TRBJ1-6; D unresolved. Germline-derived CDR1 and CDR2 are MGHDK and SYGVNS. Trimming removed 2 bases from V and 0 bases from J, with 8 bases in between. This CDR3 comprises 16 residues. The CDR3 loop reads CASSEGRSSYNSPLHF. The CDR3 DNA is TGTGCCAGCAGTGAAGGGAGGAGCTCCTATAATTCACCCCTCCACTTT.

The CDR3 protein is CASSLYTGTGELFF. CDR3 in DNA: TGTGCCAGCAGTTTATATACGGGTACCGGGGAGCTGTTTTTT. The V and J genes are TRBV27 and TRBJ2-2, with D unclear. Germline loops: CDR1 MNHEY, CDR2 SMNVEV (reference sequence). Deletions cut 1 base from V and 5 bases from J, with 8 bases between. The length of the CDR3 is 14 residues.

The CDR3 DNA is TGTGCCAGCAAAATATCGGGGTCTCAGCCCCAGCATTTT. Its translation is CASKISGSQPQHF. The chain links TRBV12-3 or TRBV12-4 to TRBJ1-5; D remains ambiguous. The ends were cut back, 7 bases at V and 6 bases at J, with 13 bases in the middle. The CDR3 covers 13 residues.

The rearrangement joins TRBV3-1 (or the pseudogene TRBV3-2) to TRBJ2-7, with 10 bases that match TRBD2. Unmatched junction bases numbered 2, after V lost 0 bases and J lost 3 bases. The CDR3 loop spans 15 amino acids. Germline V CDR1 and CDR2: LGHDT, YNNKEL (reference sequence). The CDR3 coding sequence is TGTGCCAGCAGCCAAGAACTAGCGGGACTCTACGAGCAGTACTTC. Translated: CASSQELAGLYEQYF.

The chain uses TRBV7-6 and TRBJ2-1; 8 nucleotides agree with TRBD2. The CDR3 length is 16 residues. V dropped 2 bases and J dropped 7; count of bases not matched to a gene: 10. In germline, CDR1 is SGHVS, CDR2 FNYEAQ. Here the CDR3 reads CASSLMAGGLPNEQFF. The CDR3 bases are TGTGCCAGCAGCTTAATGGCGGGGGGACTTCCTAATGAGCAGTTCTTC.

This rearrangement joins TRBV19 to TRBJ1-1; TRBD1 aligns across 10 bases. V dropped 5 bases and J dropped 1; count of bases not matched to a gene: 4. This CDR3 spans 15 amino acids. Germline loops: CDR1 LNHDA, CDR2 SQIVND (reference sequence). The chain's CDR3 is CASSPRDRGNTEAFF. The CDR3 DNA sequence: TGTGCCAGTAGTCCCCGGGACAGGGGGAACACTGAAGCTTTCTTT.

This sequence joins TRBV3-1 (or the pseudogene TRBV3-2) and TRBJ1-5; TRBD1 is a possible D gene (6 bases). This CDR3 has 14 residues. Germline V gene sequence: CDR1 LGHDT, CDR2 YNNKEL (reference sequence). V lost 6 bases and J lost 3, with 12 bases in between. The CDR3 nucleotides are TGTGCCAGCAGACGTACAGGGTTCAATCAGCCCCAGCATTTT. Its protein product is CASRRTGFNQPQHF.

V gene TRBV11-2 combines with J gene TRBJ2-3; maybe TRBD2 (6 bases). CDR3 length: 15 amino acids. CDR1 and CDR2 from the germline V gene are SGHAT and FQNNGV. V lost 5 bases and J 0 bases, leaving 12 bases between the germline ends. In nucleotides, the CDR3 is TGTGCCAGCAGCCCCTATAGCGGAAGCACAGATACGCAGTATTTT. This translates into CASSPYSGSTDTQYF.

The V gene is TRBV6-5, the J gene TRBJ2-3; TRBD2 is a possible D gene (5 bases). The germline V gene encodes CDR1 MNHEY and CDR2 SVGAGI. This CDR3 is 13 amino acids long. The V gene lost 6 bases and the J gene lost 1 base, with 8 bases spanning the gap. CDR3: CASRASRTDTQYF. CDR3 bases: TGTGCCAGCAGGGCTAGCCGCACAGATACGCAGTATTTT.

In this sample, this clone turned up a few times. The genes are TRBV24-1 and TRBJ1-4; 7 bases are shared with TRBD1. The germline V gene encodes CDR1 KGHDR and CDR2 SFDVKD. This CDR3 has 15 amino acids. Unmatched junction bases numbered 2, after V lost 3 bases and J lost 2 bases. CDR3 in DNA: TGTGCCACCAGTGATCCGGGACAGACTAATGAAAAACTGTTTTTT. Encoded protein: CATSDPGQTNEKLFF.

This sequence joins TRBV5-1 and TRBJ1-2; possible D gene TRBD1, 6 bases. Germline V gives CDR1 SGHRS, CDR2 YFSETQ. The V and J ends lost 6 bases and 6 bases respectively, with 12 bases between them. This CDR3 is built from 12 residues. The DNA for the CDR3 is TGCGCCAGCACCGAGACAGGCCATGGCTACACCTTC. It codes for CASTETGHGYTF. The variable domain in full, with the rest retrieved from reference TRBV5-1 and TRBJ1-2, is KAGVTQTPRYLIKTRGQQVTLSCSPISGHRSVSWYQQTPGQGLQFLFEYFSETQRNKGNFPGRFSGRQFSNSRSEMNVSTLELGDSALYLCASTETGHGYTFGSGTRLTVV.